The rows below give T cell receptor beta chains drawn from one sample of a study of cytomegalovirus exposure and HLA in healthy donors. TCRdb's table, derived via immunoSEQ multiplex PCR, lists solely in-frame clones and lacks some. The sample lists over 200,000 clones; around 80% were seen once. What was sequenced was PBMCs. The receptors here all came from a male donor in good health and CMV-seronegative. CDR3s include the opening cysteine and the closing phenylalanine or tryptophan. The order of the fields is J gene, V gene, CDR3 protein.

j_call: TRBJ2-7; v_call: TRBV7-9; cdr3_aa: CASKSLTASYEQYF
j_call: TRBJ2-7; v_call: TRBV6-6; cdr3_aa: CASKPTEMVQQYF
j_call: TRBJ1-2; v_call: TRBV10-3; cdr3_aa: CAISDGRSEGYTF
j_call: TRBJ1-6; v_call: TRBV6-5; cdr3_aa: CASSLDRGGSPLHF
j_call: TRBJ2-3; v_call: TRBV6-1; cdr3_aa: CASSEVRETQYF
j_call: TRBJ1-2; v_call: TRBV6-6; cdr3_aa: CASSYSGQMGPNGYTF
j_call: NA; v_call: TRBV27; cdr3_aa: CASSLRAYGGITYEQYF
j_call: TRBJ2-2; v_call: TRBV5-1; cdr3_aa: CASTLDRGSTGELFF
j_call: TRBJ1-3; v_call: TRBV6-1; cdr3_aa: CASSEGSHSGNTIYF
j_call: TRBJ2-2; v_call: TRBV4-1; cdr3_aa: CASRRTSGFTGELFF
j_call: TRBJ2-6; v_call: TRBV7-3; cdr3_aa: CASTREGPGANVLTF
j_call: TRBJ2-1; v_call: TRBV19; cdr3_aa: CASNPSGPSYNEQFF
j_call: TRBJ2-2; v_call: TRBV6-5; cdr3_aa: CASSYGTGNTGELFF
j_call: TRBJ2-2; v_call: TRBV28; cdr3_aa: CASSGTVITGELFF
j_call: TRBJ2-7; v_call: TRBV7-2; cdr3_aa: CASSPMTGEYEQYF
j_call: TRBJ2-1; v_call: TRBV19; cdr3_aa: CASNDRGLSDEQFF
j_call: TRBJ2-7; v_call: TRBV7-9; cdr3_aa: CASSFGGRNEQYF
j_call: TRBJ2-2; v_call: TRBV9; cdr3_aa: CASSVGERQHWGPELFF
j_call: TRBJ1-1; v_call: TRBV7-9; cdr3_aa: CASSLATGMNTEAFF
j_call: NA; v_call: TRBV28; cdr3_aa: CASNPNLSYEQYF
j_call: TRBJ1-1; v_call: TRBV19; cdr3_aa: CASSIQGATNTEAFF
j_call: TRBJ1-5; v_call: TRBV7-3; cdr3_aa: CASSLIGTGRTNQPQHF
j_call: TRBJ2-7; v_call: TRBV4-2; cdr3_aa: CASSQNLQSGSPIYEQYF
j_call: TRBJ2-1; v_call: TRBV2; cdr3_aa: CASYRESSYNEQFF
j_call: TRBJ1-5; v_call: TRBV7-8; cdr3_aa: CASSLAPTDSNQPQHF
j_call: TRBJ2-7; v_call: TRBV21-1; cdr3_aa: CASTKDLGLAETYEQYF
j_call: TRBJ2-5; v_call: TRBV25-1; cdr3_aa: CASSESDREETQYF
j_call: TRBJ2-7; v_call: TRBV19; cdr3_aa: CASSTGGTGSSTYEQYF
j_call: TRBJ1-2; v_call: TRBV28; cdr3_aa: CASSQTGFDGYTF
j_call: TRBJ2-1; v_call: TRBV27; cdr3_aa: CASSLTGNEQFF
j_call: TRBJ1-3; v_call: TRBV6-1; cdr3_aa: CASRDDRGRNTIYF
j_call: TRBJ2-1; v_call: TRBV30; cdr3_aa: CAWSGGQLNNEQFF
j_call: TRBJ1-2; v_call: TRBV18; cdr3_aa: CASSPPERVSYTF
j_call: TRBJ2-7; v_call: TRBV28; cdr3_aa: CASRTTGTGSYEQYF
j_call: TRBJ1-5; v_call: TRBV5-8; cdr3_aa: CASSLGQGNVRNQPQHF
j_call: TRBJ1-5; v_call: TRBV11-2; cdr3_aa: CASSLDGRGQPQHF
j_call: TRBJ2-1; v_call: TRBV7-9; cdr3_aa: CASSFESSYNEQFF
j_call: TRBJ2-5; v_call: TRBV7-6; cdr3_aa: CASSLVVTARETQYF
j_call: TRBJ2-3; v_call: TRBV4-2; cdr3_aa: CASSRTSGGGTDTQYF
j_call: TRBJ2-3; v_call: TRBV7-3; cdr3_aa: CASSLGGRGTDTQYF
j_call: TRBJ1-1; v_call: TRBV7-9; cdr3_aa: CASSLVAAEAFF
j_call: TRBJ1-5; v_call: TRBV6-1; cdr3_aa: CASSGALSDQPQHF
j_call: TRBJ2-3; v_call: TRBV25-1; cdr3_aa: CFVVARPRESTDTQYF
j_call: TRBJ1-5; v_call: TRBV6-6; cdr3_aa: CATTRDRGSNQPQHF
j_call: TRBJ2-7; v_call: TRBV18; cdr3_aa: CASSVPTGISHEQYF
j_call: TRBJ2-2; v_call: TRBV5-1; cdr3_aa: CASSLDGGELFF
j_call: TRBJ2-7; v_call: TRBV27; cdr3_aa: CASSLSRDRVPYEQYF
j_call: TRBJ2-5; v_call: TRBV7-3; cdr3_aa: CASSQGFQETQYF
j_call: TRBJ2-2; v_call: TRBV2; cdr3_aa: CASRSGLAYTGELFF
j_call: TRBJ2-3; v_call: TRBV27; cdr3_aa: CASSFLRGTVTDTQYF
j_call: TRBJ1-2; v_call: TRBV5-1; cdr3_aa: CASTVDDRGGYTF
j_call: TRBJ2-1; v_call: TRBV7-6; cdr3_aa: CASSRDRANNEQFF
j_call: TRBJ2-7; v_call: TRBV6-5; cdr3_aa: CASSYATGTSGYEQYF
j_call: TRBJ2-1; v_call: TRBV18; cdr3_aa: CASSPVVRSYNEQFF